Presented here are 22 T cell receptor beta chains from one specimen sequenced in a study of chemoradiotherapy in HPV16-positive cancers (dated by TCRdb to 2022 to 2024). Library preparation employed the immunoSEQ multiplex PCR assay. TCRdb mirrors the immuneACCESS table, restricted to in-frame sequences. Some clones are absent from its copies; in checked studies, under half trace to an unresolved V gene, and the reason for the others is unknown. This sample comprises fewer than 20,000 clones, nearly 90% of them detected only once. The ten largest account for about 2.3% of the sample. Sample: blood, taken from a patient who underwent chemoradiotherapy. The receptors were gathered from a human donor with HPV-associated anogenital cancer.

This chain joins TRBV29-1 and TRBJ2-2; D tentatively fits TRBD1 or TRBD2 (5 bases each). Trimming shortened V by 0 bases and J by 5 bases, and 16 bases separated the two germline ends. Germline V lookup: CDR1 SQVTM, CDR2 ANQGSEA. The CDR3 spans 16 residues. In DNA form, the CDR3 reads TGCAGCGTTGAAGAAAGTGGTGGGACCTTAACCGGGGAGCTGTTTTTT. Its protein product is CSVEESGGTLTGELFF.

As DNA, the CDR3 is TGTGCCAGCACTCCGGGGATGGCGGGCGGCACAGATACGCAGTATTTT. The encoded protein is CASTPGMAGGTDTQYF. V gene TRBV11-2 combines with J gene TRBJ2-3; weak D call: TRBD2 (5 bases). This CDR3 region has 16 residues. Germline-derived CDR1 and CDR2 are SGHAT and FQNNGV. Trimming pared 7 bases from V and 1 base from J, leaving 18 bases between.

With respect to this clone: Within the sample, other DNA sequences also encode this same CDR3. J is TRBJ2-2 and V is TRBV4-1; either TRBD1 or TRBD2 may fit D (6 bases each). Germline CDR1 MGHRA, CDR2 YSYEKL. Trimming removed 3 bases from V and 5 bases from J, with 25 bases in between. CDR3 size: 19 residues. The DNA for the CDR3 is TGCGCCAGCAGCCAGGATGGGAAAAGTGGGGGGCGACTAACCGGGGAGCTGTTTTTT. Translated, it gives CASSQDGKSGGRLTGELFF.

This chain joins TRBV5-4 and TRBJ1-2; TRBD1 matches at 7 bases. In germline, CDR1 is SGHNT, CDR2 YYREEE (reference sequence). With 4 bases clipped from V and 4 bases from J, the junction kept 7 bases outside the gene matches. The CDR3 covers 14 residues. This CDR3 reads CASSTRGGRYGYTF. In DNA, the CDR3 is TGTGCCAGCAGCACGAGAGGGGGCCGCTATGGCTACACCTTC.

The rearrangement uses TRBV6-5 and TRBJ1-4; no reliable D call. The CDR3 covers 14 residues. CDR1 is MNHEY and CDR2 is SVGAGI in the germline V gene. V lost 9 bases and J 5 bases, leaving 16 bases between the germline ends. The CDR3 DNA is TGTGCCAGTCCGGAGGAGGTGAGAAATGAAAAACTGTTTTTT. Residues: CASPEEVRNEKLFF.

The rearrangement links TRBV19 to TRBJ2-5, with TRBD1 identical over 7 bases. The length of the CDR3 is 12 residues. Germline CDR1 is LNHDA and CDR2 is SQIVND (reference sequence). J was trimmed by 5 bases and V by 10 bases; bases with no gene match: 7. CDR3: CANDRVWETQYF. The CDR3 DNA reads TGTGCCAATGACAGGGTATGGGAGACCCAGTACTTC.

The V gene is TRBV6-5, the J gene TRBJ1-1; D might be TRBD1 (5 bases). The CDR3 contains 13 residues. V was trimmed by 6 bases and J by 4 bases, leaving 12 bases between them. The germline CDR1 and CDR2 sequences are MNHEY and SVGAGI. This chain's CDR3 is CASSPGGGTEAFF. CDR3 nucleotides: TGTGCCAGCAGCCCGGGGGGAGGCACTGAAGCTTTCTTT.

V usage is TRBV29-1 and J usage is TRBJ2-1; no reliable D call. This CDR3 has 12 amino acids. Germline CDR1 SQVTM, CDR2 ANQGSEA. Trimming cost V 7 bases and J 3 bases, with 10 bases left between them. Here the CDR3 DNA reads TGCAGCGCTCCCAGAGACTACAATGAGCAGTTCTTC. Translated: CSAPRDYNEQFF.

CDR3 protein: CASSADSYEQYF. The CDR3 bases are TGTGCCAGCAGTGCTGACTCCTACGAGCAGTACTTC. The chain joins TRBV6-1 to TRBJ2-7; D not certain. Trimming left V 4 bases short and J 0 bases short, with 4 bases between. The CDR3 runs to 12 residues. Germline CDR1 MNHNS, CDR2 SASEGT.

The chain employs TRBV19 and TRBJ2-3, with no clear D. This CDR3 region has 13 residues. V lost 6 bases and J lost 0, with 7 bases in between. In germline, CDR1 is LNHDA, CDR2 SQIVND (reference sequence). DNA for the CDR3: TGTGCCAGTAGACCGTCTAGCACAGATACGCAGTATTTT. Amino acid sequence: CASRPSSTDTQYF.

The V gene is TRBV6-5, the J gene TRBJ1-1; 9 positions match TRBD1. This CDR3 spans 14 amino acids. CDR1 MNHEY and CDR2 SVGAGI come from the germline V gene. Trimming took 8 bases from V and 5 from J; bases not matched to a gene: 9. The CDR3 region is CASRLGQGGTEAFF. The CDR3 DNA reads TGTGCCAGCCGTTTGGGACAGGGCGGGACTGAAGCTTTCTTT.

DNA of the CDR3: TGTGCCAGCAGTGACGGGGGATGGGATGAAAAACTGTTTTTT. Residues: CASSDGGWDEKLFF. The chain joins TRBV6-1 to TRBJ1-4; possible D gene TRBD1, 5 bases. CDR3 size: 14 residues. Trimming took 3 bases from V and 6 from J, leaving 11 bases between them. CDR1 MNHNS and CDR2 SASEGT come from the germline V gene.

The chain joins TRBV9 to TRBJ1-3, with D hard to call. The germline V gene encodes CDR1 SGDLS and CDR2 YYNGEE. This CDR3 contains 15 residues. Between the trimmed V and J ends, which lost 4 bases and 0 bases, there was a span of 11 bases. The CDR3 DNA is TGTGCCAGCAGCACCAGCAGAGCCTCTGGAAACACCATATATTTT. It codes for CASSTSRASGNTIYF.

This chain joins TRBV27 and TRBJ2-1; D is undetermined. The CDR3 extends over 16 amino acids. V shed 0 bases and J shed 6 bases, with 15 bases lying between them. CDR1 and CDR2 (germline): MNHEY, SMNVEV (reference sequence). The CDR3 sequence: CASSLSGPMVSNEQFF. In DNA form, the CDR3 reads TGTGCCAGCAGTTTATCTGGGCCTATGGTAAGCAATGAGCAGTTCTTC.

The CDR3, as DNA: TGCAGCGTTCTAGAACTTAGCGGGGGAGGCGAGCAGTACTTC. It translates to CSVLELSGGGEQYF. This chain uses TRBV29-1 with TRBJ2-7; 9 bases match TRBD2. J lost 6 bases, V lost 5 bases, and 11 bases had no gene match. The germline gives CDR1 SQVTM, CDR2 ANQGSEA. This CDR3 comprises 14 residues.

A single count supports this clone. This sequence joins TRBV4-1 and TRBJ2-2; no firm D call. Trimming pared 1 base from V and 1 base from J, leaving 7 bases between. The germline V gene has CDR1 MGHRA and CDR2 YSYEKL. This CDR3 is built from 15 residues. CDR3: CASSQVVGNTGELFF. CDR3 in DNA: TGCGCCAGCAGCCAAGTTGTGGGGAACACCGGGGAGCTGTTTTTT.

This clone was counted between two and nine times. The chain recombines TRBV28 with TRBJ2-7; D ambiguous. Germline V CDR1 and CDR2: MDHEN, SYDVKM. There are 20 residues in the CDR3. The V gene lost 6 bases and the J gene lost 0 bases, with 30 bases spanning the gap. CDR3 residues: CASSYKNHLVPLSSSYEQYF. The CDR3 nucleotides read TGTGCCAGCAGCTACAAAAACCACCTAGTACCCCTAAGCAGCTCCTACGAGCAGTACTTC.

CDR3 bases: TGTGCCAGCAGCTTATCAGTCGCGGGTTCACCCCTCCACTTT. Residues: CASSLSVAGSPLHF. The rearrangement joins TRBV7-6 to TRBJ1-6; D is uncertain. Germline V CDR1 and CDR2: SGHVS, FNYEAQ. The CDR3 length is 14 residues. With 2 bases removed from V and 9 bases from J, the gap between germline ends came to 11 bases.

V usage is TRBV20-1 and J usage is TRBJ2-1; unclear D gene. This CDR3 has 11 amino acids. V lost 2 bases and J 6 bases, leaving 5 bases between the germline ends. The germline CDR1 and CDR2 sequences are DFQATT and SNEGSKA (reference sequence). Here the CDR3 DNA reads TGCAGTGCTAGACTGATCAATGAGCAGTTCTTC. It translates to CSARLINEQFF.

The V gene is TRBV5-1, the J gene TRBJ2-1; 10 bases are a match to TRBD2. Germline CDR1 and CDR2: SGHRS and YFSETQ. The CDR3 loop spans 16 amino acids. V gave up 0 bases and J gave up 9 bases; unmatched junction bases: 9. CDR3 amino acids: CASSLERSSGSIEQFF. In DNA form, the CDR3 reads TGCGCCAGCAGCTTGGAAAGGTCTAGCGGGAGTATTGAGCAGTTCTTC.

A remark on this clone: The junction differs from germline at one of its ends, possibly a read error. The genes are TRBV7-9 and TRBJ1-1; 9 nucleotides match TRBD1. The CDR3 length is 14 residues. Germline CDR1 and CDR2: SEHNR and FQNEAQ (reference sequence). CDR3 nucleotides: TGTGCCGGCAGAGGTTGGACAGGGGACACTGAAGCTTTCTTT. Translating gives CAGRGWTGDTEAFF.

This sequence joins TRBV19 and TRBJ2-7; possibly TRBD2 for D (5 bases). Germline lookup yields CDR1 LNHDA and CDR2 SQIVND (reference sequence). This CDR3 comprises 15 residues. Between the trimmed V and J ends, which lost 1 base and 4 bases, there was a span of 14 bases. CDR3 sequence reads: CASSIGGAEYYEQYF. For the CDR3, the DNA is TGTGCCAGTAGTATAGGGGGAGCGGAGTATTACGAGCAGTACTTC. Full variable domain (missing parts from reference TRBV19 and TRBJ2-7): DGGITQSPKYLFRKEGQNVTLSCEQNLNHDAMYWYRQDPGQGLRLIYYSQIVNDFQKGDIAEGYSVSREKKESFPLTVTSAQKNPTAFYLCASSIGGAEYYEQYFGPGTRLTVT.